This T cell receptor beta chain derives from a study of regulatory T cells in long-lasting Graves disease. Findings and limits, study-wide: Study was limited to peripheral blood, excluding thyroid tissue. New patients shared fewer public clonotypes (about 970) than persistent patients did (around 2,900).

As to time point: persistent/refractory GD, antithyroid drugs over 5 years with positive TRAb. PBMC-derived RNA was used for the TCR library. Through Arm-PCR of CDR3 regions and iRepertoire HTBI primers, TCR beta libraries were built. TCRdb used MiXCR to reprocess the multiplex PCR reads, holding one entry per CDR3 protein. The data show some 300,000 distinct CDR3 sequences, with roughly a fifth seen just once and around 50% held by the top ten. V dropped 3 bases and J dropped 5; count of bases not matched to a gene: 1. The CDR3 has 13 residues. Germline lookup yields CDR1 DFQATT and CDR2 SNEGSKA (reference sequence). This clonotype was picked up many times. As yet, its antigen is unknown.

This sequence was found in a female donor with Graves disease. Sequenced here: peripheral blood mononuclear cells (PBMCs), sampled when the disease was refractory, from a patient treated with antithyroid drugs. The chain links TRBV20-1 to TRBJ1-5; 10 bases fit TRBD1. CDR3 bases: TGCAGTGCTAGGGGGACAGGGGATCAGCCCCAGCATTTT. Protein sequence: CSARGTGDQPQHF.